A selection of T cell receptor beta chains follows, all from one sample in a study of shared clonotypes between healthy human individuals. Measured with immunoSEQ multiplex PCR; TCRdb has only the in-frame clones, and not every one. The sample shows approximately 2.3 million clones, 93% of them seen only once. Sequenced: naive CD4+ T cells from PBMCs. These receptors all come from a man in his late teens or twenties in good health. Some clones in this sample may be carry-over from other donors' samples. Each CDR3 is given with its conserved first and last residue. Each record gives: V gene, clone size, J gene, D gene, CDR3 protein, CDR3 DNA. D genes are given only for firm matches. Part of the rows lack a size; the others show once, few, many or a class for expanded clones.

TRBV7-6,-,TRBJ2-2,TRBD1,CASSLAFRGRDGELFF,TGTGCCAGCAGCTTAGCGTTCAGGGGGCGAGACGGGGAGCTGTTTTTT
TRBV5-1,-,TRBJ1-4,TRBD1,CASSWQGATNEKLFF,TGCGCCAGCAGCTGGCAGGGGGCCACTAATGAAAAACTGTTTTTT
TRBV28,once,TRBJ2-3,-,CASSSRDTQFSAPSTDTQYF,TGTGCCAGCAGTTCTAGGGATACCCAATTCTCGGCCCCTAGCACAGATACGCAGTATTTT
TRBV2,-,TRBJ2-7,-,CASSRNRDREDEQYF,TGTGCCAGCAGCCGTAATCGAGACAGGGAGGACGAGCAGTACTTC
TRBV18,-,TRBJ1-3,-,CASSPPSINRDQRNTIYF,TGTGCCAGCTCACCACCGTCCATAAACAGGGACCAACGAAACACCATATATTTT
TRBV6-5,-,TRBJ1-2,TRBD1,CASSSPGTGLYGYTF,TGTGCCAGCAGTAGCCCCGGGACAGGGTTGTATGGCTACACCTTC
TRBV12-5,-,TRBJ2-2,-,CASGPRGANTGELFF,TGTGCTAGTGGTCCCCGGGGGGCAAACACCGGGGAGCTGTTTTTT
TRBV6-1,-,TRBJ2-1,-,CASRRGPLVHEQFF,TGTGCCAGCAGAAGAGGTCCCCTAGTCCATGAGCAGTTCTTC
TRBV2,-,TRBJ1-4,-,CASSRPGDGNEKLFF,TGTGCCAGCAGCCGGCCGGGTGATGGTAATGAAAAACTGTTTTTT
TRBV25-1,-,TRBJ1-4,-,CASWGGVGKLFF,TGTGCCAGCTGGGGGGGCGTGGGAAAACTGTTTTTT
TRBV29-1,-,TRBJ1-2,TRBD1,CSTRTGGEYGYTF,TGCAGCACCCGGACAGGGGGCGAATATGGCTACACCTTC
TRBV6-5,-,TRBJ2-3,TRBD2,CASRAGLAADTQYF,TGTGCCAGCAGGGCGGGACTAGCTGCAGATACGCAGTATTTT
TRBV5-4,-,TRBJ2-1,TRBD2,CASSLASGSRWEQFF,TGTGCCAGCAGCTTGGCTAGCGGGAGCCGGTGGGAGCAGTTCTTC
TRBV7-7,-,TRBJ2-2,-,CASSLGARDGELFF,TGTGCCAGCAGCTTAGGGGCAAGGGACGGGGAGCTGTTTTTT
TRBV5-4,-,TRBJ2-1,TRBD1,CASSLATGTGGGEQFF,TGTGCCAGCAGCCTCGCTACCGGGACAGGGGGCGGTGAGCAGTTCTTC
TRBV14,-,TRBJ2-3,-,CASSPHTGDTQYF,TGTGCCAGCAGCCCACACACCGGCGATACGCAGTATTTT
TRBV7-8,-,TRBJ2-7,TRBD1,CASSARTGKSSYEQYF,TGTGCCAGCAGCGCGCGGACAGGGAAAAGCTCCTACGAGCAGTACTTC
TRBV7-3,once,TRBJ2-2,-,CASSRASRSGELFF,TGTGCCAGCAGCCGGGCCAGCAGAAGCGGGGAGCTGTTTTTT
TRBV21-1,-,TRBJ2-5,-,CASSKVGVAKIQETQYF,TGTGCCAGCAGCAAAGTGGGGGTAGCGAAGATCCAAGAGACCCAGTACTTC
TRBV7-3,-,TRBJ2-3,TRBD1,CASSATGEQSTQYF,TGTGCCAGCAGCGCGACAGGGGAACAAAGTACGCAGTATTTT
TRBV28,few,TRBJ1-1,-,CASYGASQAFF,TGTGCCAGCTACGGAGCCTCGCAGGCTTTCTTT
TRBV7-2,-,TRBJ2-2,TRBD1,CASSLRQGPPGELFF,TGTGCCAGCAGCTTGCGACAGGGGCCACCCGGGGAGCTGTTTTTT
TRBV7-9,few,TRBJ2-5,TRBD2,CASSLAGGETQYF,TGTGCCAGCAGCTTAGCGGGAGGGGAGACCCAGTACTTC